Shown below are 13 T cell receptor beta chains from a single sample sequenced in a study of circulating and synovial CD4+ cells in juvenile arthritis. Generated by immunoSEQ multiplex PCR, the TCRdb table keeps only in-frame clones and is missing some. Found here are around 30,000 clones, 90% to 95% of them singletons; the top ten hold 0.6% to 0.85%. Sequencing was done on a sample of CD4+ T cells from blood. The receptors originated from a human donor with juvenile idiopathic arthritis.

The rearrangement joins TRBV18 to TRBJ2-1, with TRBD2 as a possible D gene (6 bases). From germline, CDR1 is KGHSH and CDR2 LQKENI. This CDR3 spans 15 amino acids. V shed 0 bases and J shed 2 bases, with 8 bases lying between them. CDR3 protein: CASSPPAGTYNEQFF. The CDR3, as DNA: TGTGCCAGCTCACCACCGGCGGGGACCTACAATGAGCAGTTCTTC.

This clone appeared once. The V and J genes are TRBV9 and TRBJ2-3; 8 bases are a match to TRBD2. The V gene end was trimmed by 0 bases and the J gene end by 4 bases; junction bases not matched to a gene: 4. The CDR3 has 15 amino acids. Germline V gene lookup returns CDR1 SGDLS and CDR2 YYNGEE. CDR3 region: CASSVGGLASDTQYF. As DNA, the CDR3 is TGTGCCAGCAGCGTAGGAGGACTAGCCTCAGATACGCAGTATTTT.

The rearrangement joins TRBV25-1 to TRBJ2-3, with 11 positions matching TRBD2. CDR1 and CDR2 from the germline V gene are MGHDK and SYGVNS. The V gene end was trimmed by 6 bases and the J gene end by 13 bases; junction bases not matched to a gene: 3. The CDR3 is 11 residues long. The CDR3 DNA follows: TGTGCCAGCAGGGGACTAGCGGTGAAGTATTTT. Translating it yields CASRGLAVKYF.

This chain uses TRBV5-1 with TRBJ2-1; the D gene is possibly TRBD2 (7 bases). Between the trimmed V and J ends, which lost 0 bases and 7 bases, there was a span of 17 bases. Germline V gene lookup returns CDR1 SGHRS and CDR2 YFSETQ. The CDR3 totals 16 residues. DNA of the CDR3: TGCGCCAGCAGCTTGGGGGGGGGCAGGGGAGGAAATGAGCAGTTCTTC. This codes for CASSLGGGRGGNEQFF.

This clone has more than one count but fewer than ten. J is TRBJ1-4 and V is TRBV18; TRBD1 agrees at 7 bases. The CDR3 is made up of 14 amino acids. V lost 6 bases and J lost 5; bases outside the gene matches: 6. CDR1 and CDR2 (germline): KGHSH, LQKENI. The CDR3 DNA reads TGTGCCAGCTCCTCGACAGGGATGAATGAAAAACTGTTTTTT. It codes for CASSSTGMNEKLFF.

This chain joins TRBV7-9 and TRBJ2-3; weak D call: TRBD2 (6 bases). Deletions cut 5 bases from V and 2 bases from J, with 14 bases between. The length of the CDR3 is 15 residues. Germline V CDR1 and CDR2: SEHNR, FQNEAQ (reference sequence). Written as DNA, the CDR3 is TGTGCCAGCAGCGATGTTGGACTAAACACAGATACGCAGTATTTT. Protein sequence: CASSDVGLNTDTQYF.

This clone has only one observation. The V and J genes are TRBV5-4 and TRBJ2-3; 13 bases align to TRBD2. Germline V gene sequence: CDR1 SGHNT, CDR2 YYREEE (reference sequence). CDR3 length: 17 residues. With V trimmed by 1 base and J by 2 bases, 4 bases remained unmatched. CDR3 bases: TGTGCCAGCAGCTTGCAGACTAGCGGGGGGAACACAGATACGCAGTATTTT. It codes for CASSLQTSGGNTDTQYF.

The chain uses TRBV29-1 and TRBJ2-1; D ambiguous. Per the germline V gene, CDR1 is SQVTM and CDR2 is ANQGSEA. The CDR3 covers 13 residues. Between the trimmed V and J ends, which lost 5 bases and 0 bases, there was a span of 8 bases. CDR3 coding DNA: TGCAGCGTTCTTCAGGACTCCTACAATGAGCAGTTCTTC. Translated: CSVLQDSYNEQFF.

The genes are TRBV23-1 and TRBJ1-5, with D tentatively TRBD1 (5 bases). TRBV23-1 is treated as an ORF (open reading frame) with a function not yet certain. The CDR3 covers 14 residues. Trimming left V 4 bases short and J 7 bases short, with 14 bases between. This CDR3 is CASSPFRVRQPQHF. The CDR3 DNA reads TGCGCCAGCAGTCCCTTCAGGGTACGGCAGCCCCAGCATTTT.

In DNA form, the CDR3 reads TGCAGCGCACATTCCGGGGGGGCCTTGAACACTGAAGCTTTCTTT. It codes for CSAHSGGALNTEAFF. The J gene is TRBJ1-1, the V gene TRBV29-1; TRBD1 might be the D (6 bases). CDR3 length equals 15 residues. V was cut by 7 bases and J by 0 bases, with 18 bases left in between. The germline gives CDR1 SQVTM, CDR2 ANQGSEA. The variable domain in full, completed from reference TRBV29-1 and TRBJ1-1, reads SAVISQKPSRDICQRGTSLTIQCQVDSQVTMMFWYRQQPGQSLTLIATANQGSEATYESGFVIDKFPISRPNLTFSTLTVSNMSPEDSSIYLCSAHSGGALNTEAFFGQGTRLTVV.

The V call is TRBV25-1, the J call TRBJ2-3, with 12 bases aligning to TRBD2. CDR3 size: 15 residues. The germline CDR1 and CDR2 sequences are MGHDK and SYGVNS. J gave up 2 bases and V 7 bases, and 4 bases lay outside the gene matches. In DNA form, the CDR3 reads TGTGCCAGCACCCCTAGCGGGAGGGACACAGATACGCAGTATTTT. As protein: CASTPSGRDTDTQYF.

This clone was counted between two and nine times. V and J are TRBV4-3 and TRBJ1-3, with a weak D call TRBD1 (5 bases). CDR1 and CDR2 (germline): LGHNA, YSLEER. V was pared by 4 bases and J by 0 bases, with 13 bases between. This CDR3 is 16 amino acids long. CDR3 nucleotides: TGCGCCAGCAGCCCCTCTACTGGGGCCTCTGGAAACACCATATATTTT. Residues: CASSPSTGASGNTIYF.

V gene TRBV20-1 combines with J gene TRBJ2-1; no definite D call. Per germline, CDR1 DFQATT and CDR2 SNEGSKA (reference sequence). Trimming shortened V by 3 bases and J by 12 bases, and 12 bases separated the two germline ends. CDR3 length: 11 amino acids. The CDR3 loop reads CSAREGGGQFF. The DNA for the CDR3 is TGCAGTGCTAGGGAAGGTGGCGGGCAGTTCTTC.